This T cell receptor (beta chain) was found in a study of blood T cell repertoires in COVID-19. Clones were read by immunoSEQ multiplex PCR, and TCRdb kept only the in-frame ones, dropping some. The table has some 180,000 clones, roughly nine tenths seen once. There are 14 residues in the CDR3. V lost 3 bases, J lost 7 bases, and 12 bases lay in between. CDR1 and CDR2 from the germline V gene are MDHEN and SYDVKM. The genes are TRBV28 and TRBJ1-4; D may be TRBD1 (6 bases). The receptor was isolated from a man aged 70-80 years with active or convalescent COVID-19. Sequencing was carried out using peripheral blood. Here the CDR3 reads CASSLLGAGEKLFF. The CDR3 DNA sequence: TGTGCCAGCAGTTTGTTGGGGGCTGGTGAAAAACTGTTTTTT. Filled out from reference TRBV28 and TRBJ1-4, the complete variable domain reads DVKVTQSSRYLVKRTGEKVFLECVQDMDHENMFWYRQDPGLGLRLIYFSYDVKMKEKGDIPEGYSVSREKKERFSLILESASTNQTSMYLCASSLLGAGEKLFFGSGTQLSVL.